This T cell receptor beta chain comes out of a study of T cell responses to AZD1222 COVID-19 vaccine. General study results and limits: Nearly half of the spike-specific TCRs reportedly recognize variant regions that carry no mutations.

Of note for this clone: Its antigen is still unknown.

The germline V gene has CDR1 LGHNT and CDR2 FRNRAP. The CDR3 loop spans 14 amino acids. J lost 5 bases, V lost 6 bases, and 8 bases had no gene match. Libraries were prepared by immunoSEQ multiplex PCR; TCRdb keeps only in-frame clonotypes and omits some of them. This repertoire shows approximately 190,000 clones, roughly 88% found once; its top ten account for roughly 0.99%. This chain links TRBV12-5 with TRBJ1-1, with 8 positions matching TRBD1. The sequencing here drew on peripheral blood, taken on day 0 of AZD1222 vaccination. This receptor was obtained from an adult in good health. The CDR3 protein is CASGTQGALTEAFF. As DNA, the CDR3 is TGTGCTAGTGGCACCCAGGGGGCTCTTACTGAAGCTTTCTTT.